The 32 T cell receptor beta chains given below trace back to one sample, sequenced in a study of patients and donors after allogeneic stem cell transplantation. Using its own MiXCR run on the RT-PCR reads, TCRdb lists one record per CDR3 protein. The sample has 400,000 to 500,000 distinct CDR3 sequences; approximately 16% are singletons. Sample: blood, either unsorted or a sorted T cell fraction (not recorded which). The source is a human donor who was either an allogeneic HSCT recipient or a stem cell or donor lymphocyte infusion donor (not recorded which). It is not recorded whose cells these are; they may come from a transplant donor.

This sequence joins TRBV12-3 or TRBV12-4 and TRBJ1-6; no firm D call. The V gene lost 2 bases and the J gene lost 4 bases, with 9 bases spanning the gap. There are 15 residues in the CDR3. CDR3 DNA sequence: TGTGCCAGCAGTTTACTGGCAGGTTATAATTCACCCCTCCACTTT. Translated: CASSLLAGYNSPLHF.

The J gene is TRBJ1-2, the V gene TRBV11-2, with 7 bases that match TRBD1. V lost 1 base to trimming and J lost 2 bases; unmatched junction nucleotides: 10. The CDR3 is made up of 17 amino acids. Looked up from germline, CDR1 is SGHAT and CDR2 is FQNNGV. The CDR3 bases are TGTGCCAGCAGCTTAGCCCCCGACAGGGTCCCGAACTATGGCTACACCTTC. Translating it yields CASSLAPDRVPNYGYTF.

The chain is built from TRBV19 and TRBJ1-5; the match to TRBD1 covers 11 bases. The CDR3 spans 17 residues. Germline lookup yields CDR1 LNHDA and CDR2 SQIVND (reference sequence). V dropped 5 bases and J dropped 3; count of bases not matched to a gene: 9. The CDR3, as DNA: TGTGCCAGTAGTCCGCGGACAGGGGGCAGGGACAATCAGCCCCAGCATTTT. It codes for CASSPRTGGRDNQPQHF.

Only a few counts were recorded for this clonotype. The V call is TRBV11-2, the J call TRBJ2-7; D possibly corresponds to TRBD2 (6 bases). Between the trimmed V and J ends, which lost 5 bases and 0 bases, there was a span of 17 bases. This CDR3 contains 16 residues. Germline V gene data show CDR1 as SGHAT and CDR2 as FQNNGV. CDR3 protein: CASSTRGTFSSYEQYF. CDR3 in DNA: TGTGCCAGCAGCACCCGAGGGACTTTTAGCTCCTACGAGCAGTACTTC.

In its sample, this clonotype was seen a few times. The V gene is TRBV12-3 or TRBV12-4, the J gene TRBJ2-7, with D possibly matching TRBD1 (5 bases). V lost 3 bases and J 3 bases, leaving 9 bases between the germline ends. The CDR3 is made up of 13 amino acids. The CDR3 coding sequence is TGTGCCAGCAGTTTCTCAGGGTTCTACGAGCAGTACTTC. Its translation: CASSFSGFYEQYF.

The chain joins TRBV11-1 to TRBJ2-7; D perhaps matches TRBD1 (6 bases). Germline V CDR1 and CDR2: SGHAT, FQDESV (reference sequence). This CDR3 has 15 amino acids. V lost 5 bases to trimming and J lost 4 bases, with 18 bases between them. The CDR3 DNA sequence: TGTGCCAGCAGCGGAACAGGGCCCAATCCTTACGAGCAGTACTTC. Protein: CASSGTGPNPYEQYF.

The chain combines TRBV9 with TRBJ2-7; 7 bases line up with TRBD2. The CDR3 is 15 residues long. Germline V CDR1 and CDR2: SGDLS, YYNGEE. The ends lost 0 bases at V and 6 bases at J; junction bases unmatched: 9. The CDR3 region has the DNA TGTGCCAGCAGCGTAGGACCCCGACTAGCTGGCGAGCAGTACTTC. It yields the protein CASSVGPRLAGEQYF.

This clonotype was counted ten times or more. The CDR3: CASSEFEGLAGGEQYF. DNA for the CDR3: TGTGCCAGCAGTGAATTCGAGGGACTAGCGGGAGGCGAGCAGTACTTC. The chain has TRBV25-1 and TRBJ2-7, with 15 positions matching TRBD2. Trimming cost V 1 base and J 6 bases; bases outside gene matches: 4. In germline, CDR1 is MGHDK, CDR2 SYGVNS. CDR3 length: 16 residues.

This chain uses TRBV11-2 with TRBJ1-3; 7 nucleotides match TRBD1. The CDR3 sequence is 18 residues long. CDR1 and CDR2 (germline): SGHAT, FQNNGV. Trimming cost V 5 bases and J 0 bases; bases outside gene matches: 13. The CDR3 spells CASSLRLRTGRSGNTIYF. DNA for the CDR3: TGTGCCAGCAGCCTACGTTTAAGGACAGGCCGCTCTGGAAACACCATATATTTT.

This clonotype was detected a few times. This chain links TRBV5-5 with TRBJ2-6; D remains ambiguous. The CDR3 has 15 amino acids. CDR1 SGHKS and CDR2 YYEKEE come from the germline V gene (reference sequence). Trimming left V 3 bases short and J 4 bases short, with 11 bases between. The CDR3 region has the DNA TGTGCCAGCAGCTACGACCTGCGGGGGGCCAACGTCCTGACTTTC. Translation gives CASSYDLRGANVLTF.

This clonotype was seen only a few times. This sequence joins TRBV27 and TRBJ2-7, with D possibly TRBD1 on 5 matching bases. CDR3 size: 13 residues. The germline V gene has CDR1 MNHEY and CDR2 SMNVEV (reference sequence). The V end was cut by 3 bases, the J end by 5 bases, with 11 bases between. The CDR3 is CASSFREAHEQYF. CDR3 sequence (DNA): TGTGCCAGCAGTTTCAGGGAAGCCCACGAGCAGTACTTC.

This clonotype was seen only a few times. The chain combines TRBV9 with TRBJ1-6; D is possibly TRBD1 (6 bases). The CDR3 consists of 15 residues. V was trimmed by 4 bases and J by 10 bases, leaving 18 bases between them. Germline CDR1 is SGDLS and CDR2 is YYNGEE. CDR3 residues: CASSLLSEGGSPLHF. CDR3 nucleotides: TGTGCCAGCAGCCTACTGTCGGAGGGGGGATCACCCCTCCACTTT. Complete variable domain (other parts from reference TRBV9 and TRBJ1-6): DSGVTQTPKHLITATGQRVTLRCSPRSGDLSVYWYQQSLDQGLQFLIQYYNGEERAKGNILERFSAQQFPDLHSELNLSSLELGDSALYFCASSLLSEGGSPLHFGNGTRLTVT.

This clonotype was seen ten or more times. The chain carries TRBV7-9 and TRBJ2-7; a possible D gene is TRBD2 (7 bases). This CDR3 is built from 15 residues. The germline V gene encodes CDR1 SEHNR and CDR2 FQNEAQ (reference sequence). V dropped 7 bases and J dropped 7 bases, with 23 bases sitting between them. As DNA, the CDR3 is TGTGCCAGCACCTCAGAGGGGGGGATCGTTAGGGAGCAGTACTTC. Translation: CASTSEGGIVREQYF.

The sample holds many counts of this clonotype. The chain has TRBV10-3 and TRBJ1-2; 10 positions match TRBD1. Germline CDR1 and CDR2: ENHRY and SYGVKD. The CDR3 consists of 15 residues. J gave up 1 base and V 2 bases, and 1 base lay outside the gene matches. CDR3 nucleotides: TGTGCCATCAGTGAGGGGACAGGGGATAACTATGGCTACACCTTC. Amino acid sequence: CAISEGTGDNYGYTF.

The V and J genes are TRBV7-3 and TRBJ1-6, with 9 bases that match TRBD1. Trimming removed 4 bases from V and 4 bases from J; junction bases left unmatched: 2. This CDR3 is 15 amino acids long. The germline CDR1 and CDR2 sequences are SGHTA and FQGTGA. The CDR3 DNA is TGTGCCAGCAGCTCCGACAGGGGGTATAATTCACCCCTCCACTTT. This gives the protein CASSSDRGYNSPLHF.

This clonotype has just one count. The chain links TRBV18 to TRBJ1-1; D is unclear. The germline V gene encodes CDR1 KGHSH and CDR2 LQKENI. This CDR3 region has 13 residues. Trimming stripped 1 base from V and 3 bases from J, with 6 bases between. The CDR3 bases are TGTGCCAGCTCACCACAGGGCCACACTGAAGCTTTCTTT. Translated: CASSPQGHTEAFF. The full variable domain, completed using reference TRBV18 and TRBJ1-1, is NAGVMQNPRHLVRRRGQEARLRCSPMKGHSHVYWYRQLPEEGLKFMVYLQKENIIDESGMPKERFSAEFPKEGPSILRIQQVVRGDSAAYFCASSPQGHTEAFFGQGTRLTVV.

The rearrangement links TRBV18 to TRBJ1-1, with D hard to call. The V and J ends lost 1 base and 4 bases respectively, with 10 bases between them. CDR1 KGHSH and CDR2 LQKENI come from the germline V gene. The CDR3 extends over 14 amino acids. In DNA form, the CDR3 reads TGTGCCAGCTCACCACAGGTCAGTGCCACTGAAGCTTTCTTT. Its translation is CASSPQVSATEAFF.

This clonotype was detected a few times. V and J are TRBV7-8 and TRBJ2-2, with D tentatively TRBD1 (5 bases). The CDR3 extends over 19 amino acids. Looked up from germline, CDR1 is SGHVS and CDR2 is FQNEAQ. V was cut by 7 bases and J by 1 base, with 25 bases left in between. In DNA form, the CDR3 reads TGTGCCAGCACTCTGATCTACACGACAGTTTTAGAGAACACCGGGGAGCTGTTTTTT. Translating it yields CASTLIYTTVLENTGELFF.

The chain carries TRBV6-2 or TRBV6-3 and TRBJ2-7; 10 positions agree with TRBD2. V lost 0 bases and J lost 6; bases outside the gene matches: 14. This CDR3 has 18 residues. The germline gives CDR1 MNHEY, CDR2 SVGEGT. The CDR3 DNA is TGTGCCAGCAGTTACTCGAAGGCTAGCGGGGGCCCGAAAACCGAGCAGTACTTC. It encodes CASSYSKASGGPKTEQYF.

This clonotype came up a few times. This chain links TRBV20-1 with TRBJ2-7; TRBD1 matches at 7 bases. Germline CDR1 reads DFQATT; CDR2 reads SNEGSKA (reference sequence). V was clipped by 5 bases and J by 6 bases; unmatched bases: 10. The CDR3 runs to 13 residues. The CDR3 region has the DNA TGCAGTGCTGGCCCGGGACAGCCTTTCGAGCAGTACTTC. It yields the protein CSAGPGQPFEQYF.

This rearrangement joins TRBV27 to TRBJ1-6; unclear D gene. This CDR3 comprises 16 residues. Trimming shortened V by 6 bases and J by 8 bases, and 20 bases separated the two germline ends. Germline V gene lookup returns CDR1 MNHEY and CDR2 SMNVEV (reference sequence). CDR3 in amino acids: CASRLTSRREYSPLHF. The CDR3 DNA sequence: TGTGCCAGCAGATTAACCAGCAGGAGAGAATATTCACCCCTCCACTTT.

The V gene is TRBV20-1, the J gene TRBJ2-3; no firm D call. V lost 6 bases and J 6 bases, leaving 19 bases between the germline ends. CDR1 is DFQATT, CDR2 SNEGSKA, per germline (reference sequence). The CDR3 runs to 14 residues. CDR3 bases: TGCAGTGCCGAGACCCTGGTTCTCGCGGATACGCAGTATTTT. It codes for CSAETLVLADTQYF.

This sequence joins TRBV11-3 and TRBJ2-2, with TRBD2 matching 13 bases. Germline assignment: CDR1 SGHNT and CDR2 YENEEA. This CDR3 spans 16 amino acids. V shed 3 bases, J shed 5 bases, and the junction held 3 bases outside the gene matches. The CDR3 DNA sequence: TGTGCCAGCAGCTTCCGACTAGCGGGAGGAACCGGGGAGCTGTTTTTT. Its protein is CASSFRLAGGTGELFF.

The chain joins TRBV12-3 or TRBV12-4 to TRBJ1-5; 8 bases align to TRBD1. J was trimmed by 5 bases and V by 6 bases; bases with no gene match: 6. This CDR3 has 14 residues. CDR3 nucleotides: TGTGCCAGCAGCCCGGACAGGGCCTATCAGCCCCAGCATTTT. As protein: CASSPDRAYQPQHF.

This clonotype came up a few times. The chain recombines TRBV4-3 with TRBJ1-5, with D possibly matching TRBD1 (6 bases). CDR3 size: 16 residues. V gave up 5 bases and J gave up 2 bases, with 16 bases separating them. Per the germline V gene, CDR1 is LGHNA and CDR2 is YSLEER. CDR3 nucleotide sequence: TGCGCCAGCAGCTGGGACGCGGGGGGCCGCAATCAGCCCCAGCATTTT. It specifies CASSWDAGGRNQPQHF.

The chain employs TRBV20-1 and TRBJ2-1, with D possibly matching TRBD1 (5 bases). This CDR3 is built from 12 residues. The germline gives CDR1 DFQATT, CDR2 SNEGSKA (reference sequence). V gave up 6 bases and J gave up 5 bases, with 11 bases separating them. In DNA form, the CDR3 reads TGCAGTGCCACCAGGGTTAACAATGAGCAGTTCTTC. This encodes CSATRVNNEQFF.

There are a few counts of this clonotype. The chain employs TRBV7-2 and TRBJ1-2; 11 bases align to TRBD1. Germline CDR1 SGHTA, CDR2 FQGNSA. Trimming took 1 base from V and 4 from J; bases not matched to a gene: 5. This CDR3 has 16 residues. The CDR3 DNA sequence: TGTGCCAGCAGCTTAGGTACAGGACAGGGGGCCTATGGCTACACCTTC. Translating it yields CASSLGTGQGAYGYTF.

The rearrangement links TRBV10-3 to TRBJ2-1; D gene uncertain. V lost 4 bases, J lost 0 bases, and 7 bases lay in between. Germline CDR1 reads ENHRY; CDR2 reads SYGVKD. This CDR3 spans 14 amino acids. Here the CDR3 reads CAISGRSSYNEQFF. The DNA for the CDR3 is TGTGCCATCAGTGGTCGTAGCTCCTACAATGAGCAGTTCTTC.

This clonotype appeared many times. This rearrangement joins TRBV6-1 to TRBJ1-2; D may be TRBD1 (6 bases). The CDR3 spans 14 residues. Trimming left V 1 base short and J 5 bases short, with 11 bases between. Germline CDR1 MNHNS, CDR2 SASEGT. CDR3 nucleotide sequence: TGTGCCAGCAGTGAAGACATACAGGGATATGGCTACACCTTC. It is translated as CASSEDIQGYGYTF.

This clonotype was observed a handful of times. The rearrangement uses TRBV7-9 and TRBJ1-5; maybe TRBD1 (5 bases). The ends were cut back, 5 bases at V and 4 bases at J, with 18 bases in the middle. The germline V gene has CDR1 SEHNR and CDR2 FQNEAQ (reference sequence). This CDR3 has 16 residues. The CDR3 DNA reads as TGTGCCAGCAGCCTTTGGGCGGGGCTCCATAATCAGCCCCAGCATTTT. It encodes CASSLWAGLHNQPQHF. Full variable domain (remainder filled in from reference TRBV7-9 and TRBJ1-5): DTGVSQNPRHKITKRGQNVTFRCDPISEHNRLYWYRQTLGQGPEFLTYFQNEAQLEKSRLLSDRFSAERPKGSFSTLEIQRTEQGDSAMYLCASSLWAGLHNQPQHFGDGTRLSIL.

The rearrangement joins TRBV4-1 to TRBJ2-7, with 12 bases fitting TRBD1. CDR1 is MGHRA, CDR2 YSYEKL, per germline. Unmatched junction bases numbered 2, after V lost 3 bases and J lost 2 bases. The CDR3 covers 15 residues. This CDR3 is CASSQGQGATYEQYF. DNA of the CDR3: TGCGCCAGCAGCCAGGGACAGGGGGCGACCTACGAGCAGTACTTC.

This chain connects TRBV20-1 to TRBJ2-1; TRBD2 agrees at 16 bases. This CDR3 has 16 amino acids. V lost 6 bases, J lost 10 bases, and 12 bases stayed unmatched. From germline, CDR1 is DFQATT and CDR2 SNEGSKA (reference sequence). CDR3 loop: CSAPDPGLAGGLEQFF. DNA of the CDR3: TGCAGTGCCCCTGATCCGGGACTAGCGGGAGGGCTCGAGCAGTTCTTC.